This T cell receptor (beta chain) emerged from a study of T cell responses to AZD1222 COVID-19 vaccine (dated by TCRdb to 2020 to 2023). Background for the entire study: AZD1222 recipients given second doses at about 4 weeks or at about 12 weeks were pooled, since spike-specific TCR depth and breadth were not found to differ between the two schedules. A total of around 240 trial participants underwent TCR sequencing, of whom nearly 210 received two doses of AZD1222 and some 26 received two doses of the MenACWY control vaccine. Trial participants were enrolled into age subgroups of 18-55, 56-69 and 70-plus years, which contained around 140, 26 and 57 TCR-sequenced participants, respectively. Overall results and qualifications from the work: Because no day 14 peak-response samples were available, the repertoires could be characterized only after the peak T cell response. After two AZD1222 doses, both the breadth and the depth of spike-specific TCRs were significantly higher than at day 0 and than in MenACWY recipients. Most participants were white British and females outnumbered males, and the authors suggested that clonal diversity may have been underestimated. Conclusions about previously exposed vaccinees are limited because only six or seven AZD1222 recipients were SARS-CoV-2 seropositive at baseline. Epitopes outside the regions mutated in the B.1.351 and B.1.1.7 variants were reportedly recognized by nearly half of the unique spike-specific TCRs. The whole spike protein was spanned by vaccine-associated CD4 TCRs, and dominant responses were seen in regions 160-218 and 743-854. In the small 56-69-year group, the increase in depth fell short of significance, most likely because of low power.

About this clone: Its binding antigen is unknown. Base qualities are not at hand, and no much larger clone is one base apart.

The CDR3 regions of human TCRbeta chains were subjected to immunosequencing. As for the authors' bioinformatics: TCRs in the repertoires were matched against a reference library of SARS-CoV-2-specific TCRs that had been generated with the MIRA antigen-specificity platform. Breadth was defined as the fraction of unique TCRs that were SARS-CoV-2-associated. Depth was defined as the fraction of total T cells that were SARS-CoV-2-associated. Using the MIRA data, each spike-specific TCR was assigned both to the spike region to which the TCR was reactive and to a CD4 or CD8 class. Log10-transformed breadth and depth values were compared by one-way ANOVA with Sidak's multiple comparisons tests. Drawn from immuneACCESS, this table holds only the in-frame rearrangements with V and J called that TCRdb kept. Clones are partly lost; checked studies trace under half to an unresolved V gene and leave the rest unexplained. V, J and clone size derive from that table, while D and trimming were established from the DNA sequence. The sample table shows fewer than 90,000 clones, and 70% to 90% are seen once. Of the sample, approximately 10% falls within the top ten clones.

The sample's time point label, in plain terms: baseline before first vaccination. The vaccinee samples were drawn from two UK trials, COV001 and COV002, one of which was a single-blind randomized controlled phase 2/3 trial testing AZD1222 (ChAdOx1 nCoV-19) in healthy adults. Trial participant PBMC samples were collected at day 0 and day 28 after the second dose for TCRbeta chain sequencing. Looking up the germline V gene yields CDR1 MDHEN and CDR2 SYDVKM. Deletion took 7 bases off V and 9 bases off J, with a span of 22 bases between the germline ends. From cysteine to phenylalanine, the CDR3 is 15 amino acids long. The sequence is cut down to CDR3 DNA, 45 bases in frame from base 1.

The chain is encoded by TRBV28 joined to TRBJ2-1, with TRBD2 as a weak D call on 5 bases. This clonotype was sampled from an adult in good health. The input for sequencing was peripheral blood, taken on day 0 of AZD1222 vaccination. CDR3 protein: CASIGRVSVQGEQFF. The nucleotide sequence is TGTGCCAGCATCGGGCGGGTTAGCGTTCAAGGTGAGCAGTTCTTC.